This entry features one T cell receptor (beta chain) sequence. Its antigen is unidentified. CDR1 and CDR2 (germline): MNHEY, SMNVEV (reference sequence). Trimming stripped 8 bases from V and 5 bases from J, with 16 bases between. The CDR3 is made up of 14 amino acids. With 60 Vbeta and 13 Jbeta primers, the PCR was carried out. Sequenced by immunoSEQ multiplex PCR; TCRdb stores in-frame clones only, minus some. Of 100,000 to 140,000 clones listed, roughly 82% are singletons. These data are taken from a study of cytomegalovirus exposure and HLA in healthy donors. Findings of the study overall: In a later analysis, an Asian-associated ancestry cluster reportedly showed fewer N-insertions than the 666-donor mean.

The chain employs TRBV27 and TRBJ2-1; perhaps TRBD1 as D (6 bases). The sample taken for sequencing was PBMCs. The TCR comes from a man aged 30-40 years in good health and CMV-seropositive. The CDR3 is CASGSQGNHNEQFF. CDR3 DNA: TGTGCCAGCGGTTCACAGGGAAACCACAATGAGCAGTTCTTC.